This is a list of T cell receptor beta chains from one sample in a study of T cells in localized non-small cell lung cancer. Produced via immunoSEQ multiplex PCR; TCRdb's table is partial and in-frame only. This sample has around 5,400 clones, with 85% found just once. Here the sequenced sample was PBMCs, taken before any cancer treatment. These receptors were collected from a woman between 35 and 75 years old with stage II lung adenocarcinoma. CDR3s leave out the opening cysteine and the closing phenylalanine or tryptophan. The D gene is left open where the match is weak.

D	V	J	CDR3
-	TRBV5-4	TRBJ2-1	ASSPGPTSYNEQF
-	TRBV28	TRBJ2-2	ASVPPPMNRGAV
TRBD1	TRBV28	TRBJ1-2	ASSSGQGIAISYGYT
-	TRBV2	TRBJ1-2	ASRTSGGGGYT
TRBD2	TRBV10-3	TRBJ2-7	AISVLKGRESYEQY
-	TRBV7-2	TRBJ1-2	ASSLGTTNYGYT
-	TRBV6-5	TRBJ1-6	ASSYTGRNSPLH
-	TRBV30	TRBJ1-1	ALSRGITEAF
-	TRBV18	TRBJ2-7	ASSPKVGGIEQY
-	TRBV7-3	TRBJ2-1	ASSLTTAGTEQF
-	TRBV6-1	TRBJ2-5	ASSEDAWGTQY
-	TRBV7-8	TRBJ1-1	ASSLADVSGTEAF
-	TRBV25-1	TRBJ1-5	ASRQGDQPQH
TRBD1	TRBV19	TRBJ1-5	ASSITGGLHQPQH
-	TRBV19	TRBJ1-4	ASRTYREGEKLF
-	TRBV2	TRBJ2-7	ASWETATYEQY
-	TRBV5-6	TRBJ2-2	ASSLGGSNTGELF
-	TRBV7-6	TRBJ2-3	ASSFPSDSDGGLNTDTQY
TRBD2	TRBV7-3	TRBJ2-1	ASSFFPSGGLYNEQF
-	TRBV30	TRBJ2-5	AWSRTDWETQY
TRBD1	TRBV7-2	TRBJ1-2	ASSDRVFGIDT
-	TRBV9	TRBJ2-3	ASSNGLFTDTQY
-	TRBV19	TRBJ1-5	ASSRGNQPQH
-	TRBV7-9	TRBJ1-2	ASSLGLGNYT
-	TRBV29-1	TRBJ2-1	SVEDRWSSYEQF
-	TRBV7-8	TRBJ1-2	ASSLLTEYGYT
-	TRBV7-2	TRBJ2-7	ASSPRVGYEQY
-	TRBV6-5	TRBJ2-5	ASNPGTTVGETQY
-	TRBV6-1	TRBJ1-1	ASSRPGEAF
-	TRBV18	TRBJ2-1	ASSPTRPPNEQF
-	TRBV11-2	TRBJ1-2	ASSGEEANYGYT
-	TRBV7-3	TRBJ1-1	ASGEGTEAF
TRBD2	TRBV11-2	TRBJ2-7	ASRKTSGGPYEQY
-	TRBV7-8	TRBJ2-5	ASSPRQKQETQY
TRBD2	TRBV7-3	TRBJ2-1	ASSPGLGLAGVNEQF
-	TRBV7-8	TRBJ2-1	ASSPKGLASYNEQF
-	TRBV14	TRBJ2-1	ASSQDLGTTYNEQF
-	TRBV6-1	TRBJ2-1	ASRETRDEQF
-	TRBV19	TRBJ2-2	ASQFTGVGELF
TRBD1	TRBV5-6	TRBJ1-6	ASSADRGGSPLH
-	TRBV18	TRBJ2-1	ASSRTGNYNEQF
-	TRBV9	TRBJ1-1	ASSTRDGGNTEAF
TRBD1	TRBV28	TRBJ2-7	ASRPGTGREQY
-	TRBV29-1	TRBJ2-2	SVRNTGELF
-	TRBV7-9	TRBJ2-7	ASSLSTAGEQY
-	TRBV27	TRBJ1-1	ASSLQGLYTEAF
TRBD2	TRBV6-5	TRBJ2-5	ASSYSTSGGETQY
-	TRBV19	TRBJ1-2	ASSIGQSYGYT